A single sample gave rise to the 23 T cell receptor beta chains below, sequenced in a study of identical twins. A single record per CDR3 protein comes from TCRdb applying MiXCR to the 5' RACE reads. The table records about 300,000 distinct CDR3 sequences, 9% to 15% of them present only once. These data also featured in a second study, about yellow fever vaccine responses in identical twins.

What was sequenced was CD8+ T cells sorted from blood. The receptors were gathered from a woman under 30 in good health.

This clonotype was seen ten or more times. The rearrangement joins TRBV4-1 to TRBJ1-5; weak D call: TRBD1 (5 bases). The CDR3 runs to 16 residues. Germline loops: CDR1 MGHRA, CDR2 YSYEKL. V was shortened by 5 bases and J by 1 base, with 15 bases between the two germline ends. CDR3 protein: CASSVSRTTSNQPQHF. Here the CDR3 DNA reads TGCGCCAGCAGCGTCTCCAGGACAACGAGCAATCAGCCCCAGCATTTT.

CDR3 sequence (DNA): TGTGCCAGCAGTTTAGCGGGAGATAGAAATGAGCAGTTCTTC. The encoded protein is CASSLAGDRNEQFF. The V call is TRBV28, the J call TRBJ2-1; 7 positions agree with TRBD2. Germline V lookup: CDR1 MDHEN, CDR2 SYDVKM. Germline trimming cut 2 bases from V and 7 bases from J; bases unmatched to any gene: 5. This CDR3 region has 14 residues.

This clonotype was seen a handful of times. The V call is TRBV28, the J call TRBJ1-4; D remains ambiguous. From germline, CDR1 is MDHEN and CDR2 SYDVKM. The CDR3 has 15 amino acids. The V end was cut by 6 bases, the J end by 5 bases, with 16 bases between. The CDR3 sequence is CASSIRAGSNEKLFF. DNA for the CDR3: TGTGCCAGCAGCATTCGGGCAGGTTCGAATGAAAAACTGTTTTTT.

This clonotype has ten or more counts. The chain recombines TRBV12-3 or TRBV12-4 with TRBJ2-1; D gene uncertain. V was clipped by 5 bases and J by 6 bases, with 8 bases between them. The CDR3 runs 12 residues. CDR3 in amino acids: CASSTLINEQFF. The CDR3 nucleotides read TGTGCCAGCAGTACCTTAATCAATGAGCAGTTCTTC.

V gene TRBV28 combines with J gene TRBJ2-3, with 10 bases identical to TRBD2. The junction had 8 bases not matched to a gene; V was cut back by 5 bases and J by 0 bases. The CDR3 has 17 residues. Germline V gene data show CDR1 as MDHEN and CDR2 as SYDVKM. Written as DNA, the CDR3 is TGTGCCAGCAGTGTGGGACTAGCGTTCTATAGCACAGATACGCAGTATTTT. The encoded protein is CASSVGLAFYSTDTQYF.

This sequence joins TRBV27 and TRBJ1-5, with a possible D match to TRBD1 (5 bases). Per the germline V gene, CDR1 is MNHEY and CDR2 is SMNVEV (reference sequence). This CDR3 is 15 amino acids long. Trimming removed 2 bases at V and 7 bases at J, with 15 bases between. CDR3 nucleotide sequence: TGTGCCAGCAGTTTAAGGAGGGGCGCTTCCCAGCCCCAGCATTTT. This encodes CASSLRRGASQPQHF.

This clonotype showed up many times. The rearrangement links TRBV29-1 to TRBJ2-2; D is undetermined. This CDR3 comprises 14 residues. Looked up from germline, CDR1 is SQVTM and CDR2 is ANQGSEA. The V and J ends lost 3 bases and 6 bases respectively, with 14 bases between them. The CDR3 here is CSVEVDRVAGELFF. CDR3 nucleotide sequence: TGCAGCGTTGAGGTAGATCGCGTCGCCGGGGAGCTGTTTTTT.

The chain has TRBV5-5 and TRBJ2-1, with D perhaps matching TRBD2 (5 bases). The CDR3 has 15 amino acids. Germline values: CDR1 SGHKS, CDR2 YYEKEE (reference sequence). The germline V and J ends were trimmed by 1 base and 7 bases, with 15 bases remaining between them. The CDR3 DNA follows: TGTGCCAGCAGCTTGTATACCGGGGAAAGGAATGAGCAGTTCTTC. Translating it yields CASSLYTGERNEQFF.

Note on this clonotype: This CDR3 is missing its conserved last phenylalanine or tryptophan, likely due to a read error. The rearrangement joins TRBV4-2 to TRBJ2-3; TRBD1 aligns across 7 bases. Germline loops: CDR1 LGHNA, CDR2 YNFKEQ. The CDR3 totals 13 residues. The V gene end was trimmed by 5 bases and the J gene end by 4 bases; junction bases not matched to a gene: 3. CDR3 bases: TGTGCCAGCAGCTCAGACAGGGCAGATACGCAGTATCTT. It codes for CASSSDRADTQYL.

A remark on this clonotype: This may be a read error: a much more frequent sequence differs by one nucleotide. The chain links TRBV9 to TRBJ2-2; D uncertain. Germline lookup yields CDR1 SGDLS and CDR2 YYNGEE. This CDR3 has 12 residues. Between the trimmed V and J ends, which lost 4 bases and 6 bases, there was a span of 7 bases. The CDR3 DNA is TGTGCCAGCAGCCCCACGGCCGGGGAGCTGTTTTTT. Translated, it gives CASSPTAGELFF.

The gene calls are TRBV6-5 and TRBJ2-7; D is unresolved. The CDR3 runs to 13 residues. The germline V gene encodes CDR1 MNHEY and CDR2 SVGAGI. Between the trimmed V and J ends, which lost 2 bases and 3 bases, there was a span of 8 bases. This chain's CDR3 is CASSYAAGYEQYF. The CDR3 region has the DNA TGTGCCAGCAGTTACGCGGCAGGCTACGAGCAGTACTTC.

The V gene is TRBV10-3, the J gene TRBJ1-4; D is unclear. V gave up 6 bases and J gave up 0 bases, with 11 bases separating them. CDR3 size: 15 residues. Germline V gene sequence: CDR1 ENHRY, CDR2 SYGVKD. For the CDR3, the DNA is TGTGCCATCAGAGCCGACCGCGCAACTAATGAAAAACTGTTTTTT. It translates to CAIRADRATNEKLFF.

Only a few counts were recorded for this clonotype. The chain combines TRBV13 with TRBJ1-1, with 8 bases identical to TRBD1. Germline V gene data show CDR1 as PRHDT and CDR2 as FYEKMQ (reference sequence). Trimming at V came to 3 bases and at J to 3 bases, leaving 15 bases not matched to a gene. This CDR3 region has 18 residues. The CDR3 DNA sequence: TGTGCCAGCAGCTTCACCGAATTCAACCAGGGGGCGGACACTGAAGCTTTCTTT. This codes for CASSFTEFNQGADTEAFF.

The CDR3 nucleotides are TGTGCCAGCAGTTTAGTAAGGGCCCGGACGTACGAGCAGTACTTC. Its translation: CASSLVRARTYEQYF. This chain links TRBV27 with TRBJ2-7; no reliable D call. V lost 2 bases and J 4 bases, leaving 15 bases between the germline ends. CDR1 and CDR2 from the germline V gene are MNHEY and SMNVEV (reference sequence). The CDR3 has 15 amino acids.

This clonotype was recorded a few times. The chain couples TRBV7-9 to TRBJ2-3, with unresolved D. Trimming cost V 1 base and J 1 base, with 9 bases left between them. The CDR3 has 15 amino acids. Per the germline V gene, CDR1 is SEHNR and CDR2 is FQNEAQ (reference sequence). The CDR3 DNA reads as TGTGCCAGCAGCTTAGGACTGCTCGGCACAGATACGCAGTATTTT. Translated: CASSLGLLGTDTQYF.

This clonotype was recorded only once. V usage is TRBV2 and J usage is TRBJ2-3; TRBD2 matches 7 bases. J gave up 2 bases and V 8 bases, and 13 bases lay outside the gene matches. CDR1 and CDR2 (germline): SNHLY, FYNNEI. CDR3 length: 16 residues. CDR3 in amino acids: CASPTRRAGNTDTQYF. CDR3 DNA: TGTGCCAGCCCTACCCGGCGAGCGGGGAACACAGATACGCAGTATTTT.

Turning to this clonotype: A read error may produce the germline difference seen at one junction end. CDR3 nucleotide sequence: TGCGCCAGCAGCCCAGTAGGGACTAGTCCCCAAGAGAGCCAGTACTTC. As protein: CASSPVGTSPQESQYF. The chain carries TRBV4-1 and TRBJ2-5; 8 nucleotides match TRBD2. CDR3 length equals 16 residues. Germline V gene data show CDR1 as MGHRA and CDR2 as YSYEKL.

This clonotype came up many times. The gene calls are TRBV12-3 or TRBV12-4 and TRBJ1-2; D gene uncertain. This CDR3 has 13 amino acids. The germline V and J ends were trimmed by 5 bases and 1 base, with 8 bases remaining between them. The CDR3, as DNA: TGTGCCAGCAGTCAGGCCGTTAACTATGGCTACACCTTC. Amino acid sequence: CASSQAVNYGYTF.

This clonotype appeared a few times. Sequence at one end of the junction differs from germline and may be a read error. The chain joins TRBV6-5 to TRBJ1-2; 10 bases match TRBD1. The CDR3 loop spans 13 amino acids. Per the germline V gene, CDR1 is MNHEY and CDR2 is SVGAGI. In DNA form, the CDR3 reads TGTGCCAGCAGTTACTCCCGGGACAGGGGTATCGCCTTC. Translating gives CASSYSRDRGIAF.

This clonotype has at least ten counts. The gene calls are TRBV10-3 and TRBJ2-1; D unclear. V was trimmed by 5 bases and J by 5 bases, leaving 22 bases between them. The CDR3 covers 17 residues. From germline, CDR1 is ENHRY and CDR2 SYGVKD. The CDR3 DNA follows: TGTGCCATCAGTATCGACATCCAACTTCGTCCCGACAATGAGCAGTTCTTC. It encodes CAISIDIQLRPDNEQFF.

The CDR3 bases are TGTGCCAGCAGCGTAGCTGGCGGTGACACAGATACGCAGTATTTT. It translates to CASSVAGGDTDTQYF. The chain combines TRBV9 with TRBJ2-3, with D hard to call. There are 15 residues in the CDR3. CDR1 and CDR2 from the germline V gene are SGDLS and YYNGEE. Trimming removed 0 bases from V and 2 bases from J, with 10 bases in between.

This clonotype occurred many times. V is TRBV9 and J is TRBJ2-7; D is perhaps TRBD2 (6 bases). The CDR3 totals 16 residues. From germline, CDR1 is SGDLS and CDR2 YYNGEE. Trimming cost V 3 bases and J 4 bases, with 20 bases left between them. The CDR3, as DNA: TGTGCCAGCAGCGAAGCCGGGACTCCTTCTCCGTACGAGCAGTACTTC. Translation gives CASSEAGTPSPYEQYF.

The V gene is TRBV15, the J gene TRBJ2-3; 7 bases align to TRBD2. This CDR3 comprises 15 residues. V gave up 4 bases and J gave up 12 bases; unmatched junction bases: 16. Germline assignment: CDR1 LNHNV and CDR2 YYDKDF (reference sequence). The CDR3 nucleotides read TGTGCCACCAGCACCCGAGAGAGCCTAGCGGATGAACAGTATTTT. This gives the protein CATSTRESLADEQYF.